This T cell receptor beta chain was sequenced in a study of T cells in Graves' hyperthyroidism and ophthalmopathy (dated by TCRdb to about 2019). Regarding the study in general: Peripheral blood was collected at initial diagnosis, before any treatment. After sampling, hyperthyroidism patients received methimazole starting at 30 mg daily, and ophthalmopathy patients received high-dose intravenous methylprednisolone. The roughly 94 discovery patients were randomly divided into training and test sets at a 7:3 ratio. TCR V-J signatures able to tell the groups apart were searched for in a discovery cohort of more than 90 patients, of whom fewer than 45 had Graves' ophthalmopathy and about 60 had stable Graves' hyperthyroidism. An independent validation cohort of fewer than 20 hyperthyroidism patients and about 15 patients who later progressed to ophthalmopathy tested prospective prediction of ophthalmopathy. The paper describes TCR Vbeta CDR3 sequencing of 140 or so peripheral blood samples, made up of roughly 45 ophthalmopathy patients, 70 to 80 hyperthyroidism patients and 17 progressor patients. Thyroid tissue and blood T-cell repertoires from more than 5 Graves' hyperthyroidism patients were also compared in the study. Paper-wide results and their limitations: No statistical method was used to set the sample size in advance, and investigators knew the group allocation. In validation, progression to ophthalmopathy was predicted by the model with 70.59% sensitivity and 72% to 85% specificity, a median of approximately 7.1 months before onset. Most expanded thyroid clonotypes (frequency above 0.001) were also detected in blood, suggesting blood repertoires may reflect thyroid immune responses. In cross-validation, a model built on a 13 V-J signature told ophthalmopathy apart from stable hyperthyroidism with approximately 90% sensitivity and about 81% specificity, and in testing the same model reached 80%/75%.

Stable Graves' hyperthyroidism was defined as no progression to ophthalmopathy during 18 months of follow-up. Hyperthyroidism patients were newly diagnosed, with disease duration under 2 months, and aged 18 to 65 years. Any patient with an uncontrolled infection, another autoimmune disease, pregnancy or lactation was excluded. Diagnoses were based on clinical symptoms, serum thyroxine and TRAb, thyroid ultrasound and orbital computed tomography. Ficoll-Paque density gradient centrifugation was used to isolate PBMCs from under 11 ml of fresh peripheral blood. Trizol reagent was used to extract total RNA, and RNA quality was then checked on an Agilent 2100 Bioanalyzer. Many counts were recorded for this clonotype. Its binding antigen is unknown. Within one base of it there is no much larger clone, and no base qualities were kept. The germline V end is reduced by 1 base and the J end by 9 bases; junction bases left unmatched: 5. According to the germline V gene, CDR1 reads SGHRS and CDR2 reads YFSETQ. The CDR3 sequence holds 15 residues, the cysteine and phenylalanine included. Only the CDR3 DNA is retained, 45 bases long and in frame from the first base.

TCR beta CDR3 regions were amplified from RNA transcripts. For the first round of RT-PCR on the TCR CDR3, the HTBI primer set was used together with the Qiagen OneStep RT-PCR kit. A second multiplex PCR round built the libraries, followed by size selection and purification. Libraries were sequenced paired-end with 100 bp reads on an Illumina HiSeq2000. On the authors' methods: Raw data were processed with SOAPnuke, discarding reads with adapters, uncalled bases, mean Phred below 15, or no exact constant-primer or identifier match. High-quality paired reads were merged using COPE v1.2.5, and each unique nucleotide sequence was defined as a clonotype. MiTCR v1.1 was used to align clonotypes to the IMGT TRBV, TRBD and TRBJ reference segments. Analysis was restricted to V-J combinations with a frequency above 0.0001, which covered 99.2% of repertoires. A TCS score was defined as the ratio of F50 (clonal expansion) to E x V (chaos), with BLOSUM62-based TCRdist applied between CDR3 peptides within each V-J. Welch's t-statistics and random forest reduced 500 to 650 V-J features to around 14, which were used in a naive Bayes classifier (R e1071). Using fastp at Q25 and MiXCR, TCRdb reprocessed the public reads and kept productive beta chains. Here each entry gathers all rows of one CDR3 protein and keeps the most common genes and DNA. TCRdb assigned the V and J calls; the authors' analysis was not used. The sample table shows 550,000 to 800,000 distinct CDR3 sequences, and about a sixth are seen once. The ten largest make up around 7.7% of the sample.

The TCR comes from a man aged 18 to 30 with Graves' hyperthyroidism. The sequencing sample was made of blood. The sequence is built from TRBV5-1 and TRBJ2-1, with 12 bases aligning to TRBD2. CDR3 protein: CASSLTSGRRGEQFF. The sequence in DNA is TGCGCCAGCAGCTTGACTAGCGGGAGGCGGGGTGAGCAGTTCTTC.